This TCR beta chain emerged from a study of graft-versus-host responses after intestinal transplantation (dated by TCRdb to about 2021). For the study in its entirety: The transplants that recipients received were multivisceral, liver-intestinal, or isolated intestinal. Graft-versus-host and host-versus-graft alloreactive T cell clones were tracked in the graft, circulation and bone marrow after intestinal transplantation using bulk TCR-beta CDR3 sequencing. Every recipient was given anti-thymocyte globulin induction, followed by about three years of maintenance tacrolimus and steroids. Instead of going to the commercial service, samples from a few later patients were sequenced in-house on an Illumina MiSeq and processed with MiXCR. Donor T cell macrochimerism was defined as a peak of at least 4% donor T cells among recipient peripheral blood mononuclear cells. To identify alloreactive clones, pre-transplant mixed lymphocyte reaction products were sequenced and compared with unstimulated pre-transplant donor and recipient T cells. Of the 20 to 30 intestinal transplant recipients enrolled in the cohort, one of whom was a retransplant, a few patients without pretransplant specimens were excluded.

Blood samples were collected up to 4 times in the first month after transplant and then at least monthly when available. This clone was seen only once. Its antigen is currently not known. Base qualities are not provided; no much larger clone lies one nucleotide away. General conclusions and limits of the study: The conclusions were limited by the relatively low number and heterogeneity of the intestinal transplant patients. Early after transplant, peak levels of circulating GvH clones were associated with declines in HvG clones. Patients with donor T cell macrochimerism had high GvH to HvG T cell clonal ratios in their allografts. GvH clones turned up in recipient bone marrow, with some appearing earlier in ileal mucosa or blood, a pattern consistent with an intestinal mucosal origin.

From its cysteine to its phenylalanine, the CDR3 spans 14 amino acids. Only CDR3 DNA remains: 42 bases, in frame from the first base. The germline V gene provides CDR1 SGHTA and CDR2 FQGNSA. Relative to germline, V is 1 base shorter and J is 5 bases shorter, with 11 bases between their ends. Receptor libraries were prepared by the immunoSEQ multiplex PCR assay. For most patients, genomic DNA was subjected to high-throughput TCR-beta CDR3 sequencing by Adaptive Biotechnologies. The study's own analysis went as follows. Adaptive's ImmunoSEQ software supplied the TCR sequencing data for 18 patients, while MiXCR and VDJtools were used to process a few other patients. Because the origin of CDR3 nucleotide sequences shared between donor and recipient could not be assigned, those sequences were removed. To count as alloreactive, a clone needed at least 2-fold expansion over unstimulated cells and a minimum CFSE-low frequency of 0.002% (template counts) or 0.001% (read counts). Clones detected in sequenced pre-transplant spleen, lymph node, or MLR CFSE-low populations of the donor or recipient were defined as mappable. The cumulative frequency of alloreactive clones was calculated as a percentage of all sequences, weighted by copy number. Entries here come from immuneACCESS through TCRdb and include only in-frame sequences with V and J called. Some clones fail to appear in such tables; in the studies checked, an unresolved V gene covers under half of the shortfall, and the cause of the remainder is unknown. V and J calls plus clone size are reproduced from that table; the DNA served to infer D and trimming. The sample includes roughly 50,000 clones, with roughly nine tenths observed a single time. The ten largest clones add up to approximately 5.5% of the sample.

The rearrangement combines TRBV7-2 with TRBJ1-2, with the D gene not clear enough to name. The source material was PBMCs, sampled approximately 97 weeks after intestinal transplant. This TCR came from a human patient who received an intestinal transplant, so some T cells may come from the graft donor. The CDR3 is CASSLGVGWYGYTF. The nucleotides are TGTGCCAGCAGCTTAGGGGTCGGTTGGTATGGCTACACCTTC. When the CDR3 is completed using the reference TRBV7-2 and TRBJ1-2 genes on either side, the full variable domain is GAGVSQSPSNKVTEKGKDVELRCDPISGHTALYWYRQSLGQGLEFLIYFQGNSAPDKSGLPSDRFSAERTGGSVSTLTIQRTQQEDSAVYLCASSLGVGWYGYTFGSGTRLTVV.